This T cell receptor (beta chain) was sequenced in a study of regulatory T cells in long-lasting Graves disease. This clonotype was observed a few times. Antigen: not known. Study-wide points: Possibly, accuracy suffered from the small sample size.

Documented time point: newly diagnosed GD, antithyroid drugs for less than 3 months. Construction of the TCR library relied on RNA isolated from PBMCs. Arm-PCR of CDR3 regions and iRepertoire HTBI primers were the basis on which TCR beta libraries were built. TCRdb reanalysed the multiplex PCR reads using MiXCR and keeps one entry per CDR3 protein. The sample lists about 620,000 distinct CDR3 sequences, less than 20% seen once, with about 17% in the top ten. The same data also went into a second study, on T cells in Graves' hyperthyroidism and ophthalmopathy.

The source of this sequence is a woman aged 25 to 39 with Graves disease. The material sequenced was peripheral blood mononuclear cells (PBMCs), taken at new diagnosis, from a patient treated with antithyroid drugs.

CDR3 DNA sequence: TGTGCCAGCAGCCCGGGGACAGGGCCCCAGCATTTT. It codes for CASSPGTGPQHF. The chain joins TRBV7-9 to TRBJ1-5; 8 bases agree with TRBD1. The germline V gene has CDR1 SEHNR and CDR2 FQNEAQ (reference sequence). The CDR3 spans 12 residues. V was clipped by 5 bases and J by 9 bases; unmatched bases: 3.